Listed below are T cell receptor beta chains from one sample, sequenced in a study of T-cell reconstitution after alpha-beta-depleted transplantation in children. Each CDR3 protein is one row after TCRdb ran MiXCR on the PCR reads. The data contain about 470,000 distinct CDR3 sequences, 43% of them singletons. Specimen: PBMCs, collected before TCRalphabeta/CD19-depleted stem cell transplant. The receptors here all came from a girl aged 2 to 10 with aplastic anemia, due to receive a stem cell transplant. CDR3s include the opening cysteine and the closing phenylalanine or tryptophan. The order of the fields is J gene, V gene, CDR3 protein.

J: TRBJ2-2; V: TRBV28; CDR3: CASSRDRVVSGELFF
J: TRBJ1-2; V: TRBV12-3/TRBV12-4; CDR3: CASSPGQGAGGYTF
J: TRBJ1-1; V: TRBV4-1; CDR3: CASSQDQGEAFF
J: TRBJ2-3; V: TRBV11-2; CDR3: CASSLGPSGARADTQYF
J: TRBJ2-3; V: TRBV12-3/TRBV12-4; CDR3: CASISSGRGPQPADTQYF
J: TRBJ2-2; V: TRBV10-3; CDR3: CAISGLAGGSGELFF
J: TRBJ2-5; V: TRBV6-2/TRBV6-3; CDR3: CASKKGQGDPGKASGVMETQYF
J: TRBJ2-1; V: TRBV7-9; CDR3: CASSRAAGAEEQFF
J: TRBJ1-5; V: TRBV18; CDR3: CASSPSNRGSQPQHF
J: TRBJ2-3; V: TRBV10-1; CDR3: CASSARSTDTQYF
J: TRBJ2-2; V: TRBV5-6; CDR3: CASSLVKGDTGELFF
J: TRBJ1-1; V: TRBV20-1; CDR3: CSAPWTGYDTEAFF
J: TRBJ2-5; V: TRBV6-2/TRBV6-3; CDR3: CASSAGTGGRRGETQYF
J: TRBJ2-1; V: TRBV27; CDR3: CASSPRDTSVLTSGKYNEQFF
J: TRBJ2-3; V: TRBV7-8; CDR3: CASSPREAVSSTDTQYF
J: TRBJ2-6; V: TRBV28; CDR3: CASRGQDRAMSGANVLTF
J: TRBJ2-3; V: TRBV7-2; CDR3: CASSSNLGQRSTDTQYF
J: TRBJ2-1; V: TRBV20-1; CDR3: CSAPRRGNIYNEQFF
J: TRBJ2-7; V: TRBV12-3/TRBV12-4; CDR3: CASSLGGTPSSYEQYF
J: TRBJ1-4; V: TRBV6-1; CDR3: CASSEEGRGRGNEKLFF
J: TRBJ2-3; V: TRBV12-3/TRBV12-4; CDR3: CASSFGQGTPSLDTQYF
J: TRBJ2-3; V: TRBV28; CDR3: CASSLRDWSTDTQYF
J: TRBJ1-1; V: TRBV12-3/TRBV12-4; CDR3: CASSLGLGTEAFF
J: TRBJ1-1; V: TRBV5-1; CDR3: CASSSNGGGRYTEAFF
J: TRBJ2-7; V: TRBV7-9; CDR3: CASSPRPGGRGSYEQYF
J: TRBJ2-7; V: TRBV6-5; CDR3: CASKGTVSSYEQYF
J: TRBJ2-3; V: TRBV5-5; CDR3: CASSGLGIDYPTDTQYF
J: TRBJ1-3; V: TRBV5-1; CDR3: CASSLSADRRPGNTIYF
J: TRBJ2-1; V: TRBV12-3/TRBV12-4; CDR3: CASSYGTSGGGNEQFF
J: TRBJ2-3; V: TRBV7-2; CDR3: CASSRDGVRTDTQYF
J: TRBJ2-1; V: TRBV5-6; CDR3: CASSPLWGSLTYNEQFF
J: TRBJ2-7; V: TRBV9; CDR3: CASSPRGSTTYEQYF
J: TRBJ2-1; V: TRBV6-4; CDR3: CASSDSMMVSYNEQFF
J: TRBJ2-7; V: TRBV12-3/TRBV12-4; CDR3: CASSFHEGRGVIEF
J: TRBJ2-5; V: TRBV15; CDR3: CATSRAGLGQETQYF
J: TRBJ2-1; V: TRBV14; CDR3: CASSQFQGLAAMAFF
J: TRBJ1-1; V: TRBV6-1; CDR3: CASRIRSTAEAFF
J: TRBJ2-7; V: TRBV3-1; CDR3: CASSPPWGDSSYEQYF
J: TRBJ2-7; V: TRBV12-5; CDR3: CASGWASEQYF
J: TRBJ2-1; V: TRBV6-6; CDR3: CASSRRTIEQFF
J: TRBJ2-2; V: TRBV27; CDR3: CASSLAGLAVNTGELFF
J: TRBJ2-4; V: TRBV27; CDR3: CASRAVGGPLNIQYF
J: TRBJ2-3; V: TRBV28; CDR3: CAIMDRSTDTQYF
J: TRBJ2-4; V: TRBV4-1; CDR3: CASSLSEVLEGRIAKNIQYF
J: TRBJ2-5; V: TRBV12-3/TRBV12-4; CDR3: CASLTQETQYF
J: TRBJ1-1; V: TRBV5-1; CDR3: CASSATILKGMNTEAFF
J: TRBJ2-3; V: TRBV11-2; CDR3: CASSLDRVGGTITDTQYF
J: TRBJ2-5; V: TRBV12-3/TRBV12-4; CDR3: CASSFGVAGGPETQYF
J: TRBJ1-2; V: TRBV20-1; CDR3: CSAPDPTGRGYTF
J: TRBJ1-1; V: TRBV12-3/TRBV12-4; CDR3: CASSPSRGGVGTEAFF
J: TRBJ2-5; V: TRBV28; CDR3: CASSGVTGARKETQYF
J: TRBJ2-5; V: TRBV15; CDR3: CATSWGQGSQETQYF
J: TRBJ2-1; V: TRBV20-1; CDR3: CSARKRGGRNNEQFF
J: TRBJ2-1; V: TRBV27; CDR3: CASSFSGGEQFF
J: TRBJ2-1; V: TRBV4-1; CDR3: CASSQILWDNEQFF
J: TRBJ2-1; V: TRBV27; CDR3: CASSPRLAGGLNEQFF
J: TRBJ2-7; V: TRBV28; CDR3: CASSTGLAGGHEQYF
J: TRBJ2-7; V: TRBV5-1; CDR3: CASSWTGASSYEQYF
J: TRBJ2-4; V: TRBV4-1; CDR3: CASSPVGRLAKNIQYF
J: TRBJ1-6; V: TRBV20-1; CDR3: CSARGPLNSPLHF